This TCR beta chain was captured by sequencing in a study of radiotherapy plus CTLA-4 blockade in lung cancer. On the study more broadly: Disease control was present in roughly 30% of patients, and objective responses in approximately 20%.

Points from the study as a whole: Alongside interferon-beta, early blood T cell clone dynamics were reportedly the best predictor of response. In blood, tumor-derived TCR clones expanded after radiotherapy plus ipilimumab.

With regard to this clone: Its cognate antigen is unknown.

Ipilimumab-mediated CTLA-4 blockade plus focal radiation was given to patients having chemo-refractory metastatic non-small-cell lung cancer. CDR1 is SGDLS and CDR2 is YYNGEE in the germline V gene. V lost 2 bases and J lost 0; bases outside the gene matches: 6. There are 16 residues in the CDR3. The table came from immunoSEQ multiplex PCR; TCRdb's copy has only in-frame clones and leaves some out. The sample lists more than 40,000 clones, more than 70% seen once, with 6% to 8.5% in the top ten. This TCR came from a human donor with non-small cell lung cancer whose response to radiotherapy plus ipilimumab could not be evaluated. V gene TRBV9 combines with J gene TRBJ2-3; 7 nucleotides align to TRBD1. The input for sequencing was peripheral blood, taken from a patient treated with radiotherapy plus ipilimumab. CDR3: CASSVLPGQSTDTQYF. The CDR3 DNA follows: TGTGCCAGCAGCGTTCTACCGGGACAGAGCACAGATACGCAGTATTTT.